One sample yielded the 9 T cell receptor beta chains listed below, sequenced in a study of blood T cell repertoires in COVID-19. Sequenced by immunoSEQ multiplex PCR; TCRdb stores in-frame clones only, minus some. The sample lists around 130,000 clones, 80% to 90% occurring once. The sequenced sample was peripheral blood. The receptors come from a woman aged 45-65 years with acute or convalescent COVID-19.

The rearrangement uses TRBV19 and TRBJ1-2; D perhaps matches TRBD1 (6 bases). The CDR3 loop spans 14 amino acids. V dropped 8 bases and J dropped 6 bases, with 19 bases sitting between them. Germline V lookup: CDR1 LNHDA, CDR2 SQIVND (reference sequence). The CDR3 is CASSSDRRGDGYTF. The CDR3 DNA is TGTGCCAGTTCCTCCGACAGGCGTGGGGATGGCTACACCTTC.

The genes are TRBV5-1 and TRBJ1-1, with a tentative D call TRBD1 (5 bases). The V end lost 3 bases, the J end lost 7 bases, and 16 bases lay between the germline ends. The germline V gene has CDR1 SGHRS and CDR2 YFSETQ. The CDR3 contains 14 residues. The chain's CDR3 is CASSSQGPSVEAFF. In DNA form, the CDR3 reads TGCGCCAGCAGCTCCCAGGGTCCGAGCGTTGAAGCTTTCTTT.

This clone was counted a single time. The rearrangement joins TRBV27 to TRBJ2-1; 7 bases agree with TRBD1. Germline loops: CDR1 MNHEY, CDR2 SMNVEV (reference sequence). The CDR3 runs 15 residues. V lost 7 bases to trimming and J lost 4 bases; unmatched junction nucleotides: 10. As DNA, the CDR3 is TGTGCCAGCACCAACGGACAGGACATTTACAATGAGCAGTTCTTC. Its translation: CASTNGQDIYNEQFF.

The V gene is TRBV18, the J gene TRBJ2-2, with a weak D call TRBD1 (5 bases). This CDR3 spans 16 amino acids. The V gene's germline CDR1 is KGHSH and CDR2 LQKENI. The V end lost 4 bases, the J end lost 0 bases, and 12 bases lay between the germline ends. The CDR3 reads CASSRFWGSNTGELFF. Here the CDR3 DNA reads TGTGCCAGCTCACGGTTCTGGGGCTCGAACACCGGGGAGCTGTTTTTT.

This chain uses TRBV5-6 with TRBJ2-3; 7 nucleotides align to TRBD1. The CDR3 runs to 13 residues. V trimming: 8 bases; J trimming: 0 bases; junction bases outside the gene matches: 3. Germline V CDR1 and CDR2: SGHDT, YYEEEE. Written as DNA, the CDR3 is TGTGCCAGTGGGACAGCTAGCACAGATACGCAGTATTTT. Protein: CASGTASTDTQYF.

The rearrangement joins TRBV4-3 to TRBJ1-2, with D possibly being TRBD1 (5 bases). From germline, CDR1 is LGHNA and CDR2 YSLEER. The CDR3 spans 14 residues. The V end was cut by 0 bases, the J end by 2 bases, with 7 bases between. The CDR3 sequence is CASSQDAGNYGYTF. CDR3 bases: TGCGCCAGCAGCCAAGACGCAGGGAACTATGGCTACACCTTC.

This chain joins TRBV6-1 and TRBJ1-1; 8 bases match TRBD1. V shed 4 bases, J shed 1 base, and the junction held 11 bases outside the gene matches. The CDR3 is made up of 17 amino acids. In germline, CDR1 is MNHNS, CDR2 SASEGT. The CDR3 sequence is CASSGGTGLLQNTEAFF. CDR3 nucleotide sequence: TGTGCCAGCAGTGGCGGGACAGGATTACTCCAGAACACTGAAGCTTTCTTT.

This clone came up once. This rearrangement joins TRBV29-1 to TRBJ1-3; possible D gene TRBD1, 6 bases. The V gene's germline CDR1 is SQVTM and CDR2 ANQGSEA. The length of the CDR3 is 11 residues. Trimming cost V 7 bases and J 4 bases, with 8 bases left between them. Here the CDR3 reads CSGGQGNTIYF. CDR3 DNA: TGCAGCGGAGGACAGGGAAACACCATATATTTT.

The chain employs TRBV24-1 and TRBJ1-5; maybe TRBD1 (6 bases). V gave up 8 bases and J gave up 4 bases, with 26 bases separating them. The CDR3 is made up of 18 amino acids. Germline loops: CDR1 KGHDR, CDR2 SFDVKD. The CDR3 loop reads CATTRRPTPGHLNQPQHF. CDR3 DNA sequence: TGTGCCACCACCCGAAGACCCACGCCGGGACACCTAAATCAGCCCCAGCATTTT.